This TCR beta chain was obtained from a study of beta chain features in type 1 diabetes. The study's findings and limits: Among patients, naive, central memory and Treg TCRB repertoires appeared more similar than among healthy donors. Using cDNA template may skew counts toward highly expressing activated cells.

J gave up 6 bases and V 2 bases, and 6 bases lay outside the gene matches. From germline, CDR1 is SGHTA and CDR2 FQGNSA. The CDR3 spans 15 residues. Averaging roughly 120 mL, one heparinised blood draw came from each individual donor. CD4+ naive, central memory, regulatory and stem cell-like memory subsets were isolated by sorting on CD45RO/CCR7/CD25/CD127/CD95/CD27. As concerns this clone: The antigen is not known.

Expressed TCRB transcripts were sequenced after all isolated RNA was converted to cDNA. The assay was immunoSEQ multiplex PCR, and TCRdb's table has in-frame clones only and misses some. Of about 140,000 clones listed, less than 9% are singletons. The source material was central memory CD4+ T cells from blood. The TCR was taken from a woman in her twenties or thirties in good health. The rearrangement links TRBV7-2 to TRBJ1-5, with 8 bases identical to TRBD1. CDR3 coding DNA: TGTGCCAGCAGCTTAAACAGGGGGTTCGGTCAGCCCCAGCATTTT. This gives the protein CASSLNRGFGQPQHF.